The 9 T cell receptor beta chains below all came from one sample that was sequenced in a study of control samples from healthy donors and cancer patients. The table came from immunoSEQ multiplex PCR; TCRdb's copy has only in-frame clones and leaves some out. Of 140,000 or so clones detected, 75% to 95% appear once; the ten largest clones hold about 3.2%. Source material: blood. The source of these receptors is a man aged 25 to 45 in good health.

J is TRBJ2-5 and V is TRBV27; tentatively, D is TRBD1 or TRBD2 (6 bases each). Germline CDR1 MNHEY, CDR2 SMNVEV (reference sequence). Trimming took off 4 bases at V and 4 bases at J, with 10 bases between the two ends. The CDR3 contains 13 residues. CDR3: CASSWGAGETQYF. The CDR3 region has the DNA TGTGCCAGCAGTTGGGGGGCGGGAGAGACCCAGTACTTC.

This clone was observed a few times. CDR3: CASSGTGRRTEAFF. The CDR3 DNA sequence: TGTGCCAGCAGCGGAACGGGTCGGAGAACTGAAGCTTTCTTT. The rearrangement joins TRBV7-2 to TRBJ1-1; D gene unclear. V was shortened by 5 bases and J by 5 bases, with 15 bases between the two germline ends. The CDR3 runs 14 residues. Germline loops: CDR1 SGHTA, CDR2 FQGNSA.

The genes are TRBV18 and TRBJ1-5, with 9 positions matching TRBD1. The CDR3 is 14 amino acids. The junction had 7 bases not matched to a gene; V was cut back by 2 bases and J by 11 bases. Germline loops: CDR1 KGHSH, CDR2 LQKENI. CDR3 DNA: TGTGCCAGCTCACCAAACAGGGGGCAGGAGGCCCAGCATTTT. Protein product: CASSPNRGQEAQHF.

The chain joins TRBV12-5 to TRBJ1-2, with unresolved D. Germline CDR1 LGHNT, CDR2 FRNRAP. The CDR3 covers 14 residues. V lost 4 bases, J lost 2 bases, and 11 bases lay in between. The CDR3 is CASGSPSPNYGYTF. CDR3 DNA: TGTGCTAGTGGTTCCCCCTCCCCAAACTATGGCTACACCTTC.

The CDR3 spells CASSLDRGTDTQYF. The CDR3 DNA is TGTGCCAGCAGTTTGGACAGGGGCACAGATACGCAGTATTTT. The chain couples TRBV27 to TRBJ2-3; the match to TRBD1 covers 8 bases. This CDR3 spans 14 amino acids. Germline values: CDR1 MNHEY, CDR2 SMNVEV (reference sequence). V trimming: 3 bases; J trimming: 1 base; junction bases outside the gene matches: 0.

CDR3 in amino acids: CASSLKWSVGNPYTEAFF. CDR3 nucleotides: TGTGCCAGCAGCTTAAAATGGAGTGTAGGGAACCCATACACTGAAGCTTTCTTT. The chain carries TRBV11-2 and TRBJ1-1; D not certain. This CDR3 spans 18 amino acids. Germline V gene lookup returns CDR1 SGHAT and CDR2 FQNNGV. The V gene lost 2 bases and the J gene lost 3 bases, with 22 bases spanning the gap.

This CDR3 is CASSLKWSNRGIGYTF. The CDR3 nucleotides read TGTGCCAGCAGTTTAAAATGGTCTAACAGGGGGATTGGCTACACCTTC. The V call is TRBV27, the J call TRBJ1-2, with TRBD1 matching 8 bases. The CDR3 length is 16 residues. V dropped 2 bases and J dropped 7; count of bases not matched to a gene: 12. Per germline, CDR1 MNHEY and CDR2 SMNVEV (reference sequence).

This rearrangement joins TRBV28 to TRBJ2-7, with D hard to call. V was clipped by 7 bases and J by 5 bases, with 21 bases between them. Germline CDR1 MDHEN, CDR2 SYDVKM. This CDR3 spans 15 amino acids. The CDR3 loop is CASNPSGSLSHEQYF. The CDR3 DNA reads TGTGCCAGCAATCCGTCAGGCTCCCTTAGCCACGAGCAGTACTTC. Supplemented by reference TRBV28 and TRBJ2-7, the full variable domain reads DVKVTQSSRYLVKRTGEKVFLECVQDMDHENMFWYRQDPGLGLRLIYFSYDVKMKEKGDIPEGYSVSREKKERFSLILESASTNQTSMYLCASNPSGSLSHEQYFGPGTRLTVT.

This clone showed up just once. In DNA, the CDR3 is TGCAGTGCAGAACAGCTCTACGAGCAGTACTTC. Amino acid sequence: CSAEQLYEQYF. V gene TRBV20-1 combines with J gene TRBJ2-7; D unclear. Trimming left V 6 bases short and J 3 bases short, with 9 bases between. This CDR3 is 11 amino acids long. Germline CDR1 and CDR2: DFQATT and SNEGSKA (reference sequence).